The T cell receptor (beta chain) described here comes from a study of cytomegalovirus exposure and HLA in healthy donors. Note on this clone: Antigen specificity is unknown.

Study-wide points: 150 to 200 TCR beta chains were listed as cytomegalovirus-associated. It was found in a later analysis that first-cohort TCR clusters tended to co-occur in the 100 to 150 validation repertoires.

The assay was immunoSEQ multiplex PCR, and TCRdb's table has in-frame clones only and misses some. The sample includes some 83,000 clones, approximately 94% seen only once; the top ten take roughly 3.3%. Sequencing was carried out using PBMCs. The receptor's source is a young woman in good health and CMV-seropositive.

The CDR3 bases are TGTGCCAGCAGCGTAGAAGCGGGAGTTTACAATGAGCAGTTCTTC. Protein sequence: CASSVEAGVYNEQFF. This rearrangement joins TRBV9 to TRBJ2-1; 8 nucleotides match TRBD2. Germline V lookup: CDR1 SGDLS, CDR2 YYNGEE. The V segment lost 0 bases and the J segment 4 bases; nucleotides outside the gene matches: 3. CDR3 length equals 15 residues.